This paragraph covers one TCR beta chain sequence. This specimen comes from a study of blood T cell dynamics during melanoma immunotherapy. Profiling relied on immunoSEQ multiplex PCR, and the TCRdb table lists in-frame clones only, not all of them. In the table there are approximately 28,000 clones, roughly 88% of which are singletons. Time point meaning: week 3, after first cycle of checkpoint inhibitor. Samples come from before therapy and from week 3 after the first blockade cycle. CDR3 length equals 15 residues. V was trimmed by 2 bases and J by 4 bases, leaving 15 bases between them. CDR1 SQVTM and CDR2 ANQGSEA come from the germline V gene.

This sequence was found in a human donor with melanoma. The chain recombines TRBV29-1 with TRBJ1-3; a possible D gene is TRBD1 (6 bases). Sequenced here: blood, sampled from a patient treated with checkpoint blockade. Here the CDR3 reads CSVELGGLGGNTIYF. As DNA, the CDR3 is TGCAGCGTTGAATTAGGGGGGCTGGGAGGAAACACCATATATTTT.